This record covers a single T cell receptor beta chain. What it recognizes is unknown. Evenly divided among several immunoSEQ plates was the genomic DNA of each subset. TCRdb's copy holds only in-frame clones and misses some; the assay was immunoSEQ multiplex PCR. The repertoire includes more than 2,000,000 clones, 90% to 95% of them detected once, and about 0.41% sits in the top ten. The data were obtained in a study of shared clonotypes between healthy human individuals. Notes on the study in general: The four-donor shared clonotypes exceeded non-shared clonotypes in generation probability, with non-shared ones scoring lower.

This TCR came from a young man in good health. Some clones in this sample may be carry-over from other donors' samples. The source material was naive CD4+ T cells from PBMCs. Indicated subset: CD45RA+ positively selected.

The CDR3 spells CASSLVRHSGNTIYF. CDR3 sequence (DNA): TGTGCCAGCAGCTTAGTCCGACACTCTGGAAACACCATATATTTT. This chain joins TRBV7-2 and TRBJ1-3, with D unclear. V lost 1 base and J 0 bases, leaving 7 bases between the germline ends. The CDR3 sequence is 15 residues long. The V gene's germline CDR1 is SGHTA and CDR2 FQGNSA. The whole variable domain, remainder taken from reference TRBV7-2 and TRBJ1-3, is GAGVSQSPSNKVTEKGKDVELRCDPISGHTALYWYRQSLGQGLEFLIYFQGNSAPDKSGLPSDRFSAERTGGSVSTLTIQRTQQEDSAVYLCASSLVRHSGNTIYFGEGSWLTVV.